The clone carrying this TCR beta chain was counted only a few times. Its target is unknown. Trimming cost V 1 base and J 11 bases, with 11 bases left between them. CDR3 size: 12 residues. Germline lookup yields CDR1 MNHNS and CDR2 SASEGT. PCR employed 60 Vbeta and 13 Jbeta primers. Only in-frame clones appear in the TCRdb table, and some are missing; sequencing was by immunoSEQ multiplex PCR. Among roughly 190,000 clones, around 83% were seen once, and the ten largest hold about 1.7%. These data originate in a study of cytomegalovirus exposure and HLA in healthy donors. As for the study in general: Prior work identified around 100 million unique TCR beta sequences in 150 million to 200 million T cells.

Regarding the study as a whole: Later analysis found that TCR beta chains associated with HLA were more clonally expanded than other, equally common chains.

Sequences were obtained from PBMCs. The chain uses TRBV6-1 and TRBJ1-1; the D is unclear. This sequence originates from a woman aged 18-30 years in good health and CMV-seronegative. CDR3 sequence (DNA): TGTGCCAGCAGTGAAGGACTTTGGATGGCTTTCTTT. Protein sequence: CASSEGLWMAFF.